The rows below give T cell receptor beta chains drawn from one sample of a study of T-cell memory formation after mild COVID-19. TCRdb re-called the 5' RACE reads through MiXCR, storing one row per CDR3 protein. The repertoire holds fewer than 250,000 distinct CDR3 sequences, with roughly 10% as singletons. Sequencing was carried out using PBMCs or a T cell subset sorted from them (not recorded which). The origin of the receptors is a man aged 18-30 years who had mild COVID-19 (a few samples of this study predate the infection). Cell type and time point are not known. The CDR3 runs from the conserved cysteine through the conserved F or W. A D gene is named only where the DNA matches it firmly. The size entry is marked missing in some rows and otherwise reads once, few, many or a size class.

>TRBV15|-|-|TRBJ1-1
CATSRVRTEAFF
TGTGCCACCAGCAGAGTACGAACTGAAGCTTTCTTT
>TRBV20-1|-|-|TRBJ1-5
CSARDPLYSNQPQHF
TGCAGTGCTAGAGATCCCCTCTATAGCAATCAGCCCCAGCATTTT
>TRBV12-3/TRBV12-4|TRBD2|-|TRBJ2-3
CASRRKRPSGGAGDTQYF
TGTGCCAGCAGACGAAAACGGCCTAGCGGGGGGGCGGGAGATACGCAGTATTTT
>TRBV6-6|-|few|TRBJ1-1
CASSHLGTADTEAFF
TGTGCCAGCAGTCATCTGGGGACCGCCGACACTGAAGCTTTCTTT
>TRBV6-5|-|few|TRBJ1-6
CASRDDRSPLHF
TGTGCCAGCAGGGACGACAGGTCCCCCCTCCACTTT
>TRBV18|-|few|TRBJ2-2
CASSRTENTGELFF
TGTGCCAGCTCACGGACAGAGAACACCGGGGAGCTGTTTTTT
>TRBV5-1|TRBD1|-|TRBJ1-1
CASSGQGASTEAFF
TGCGCCAGCAGCGGACAGGGGGCGAGTACTGAAGCTTTCTTT
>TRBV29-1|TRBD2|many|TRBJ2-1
CSAGTSGGHSYNEQFF
TGCAGCGCTGGGACTAGCGGGGGCCATTCCTACAATGAGCAGTTCTTC
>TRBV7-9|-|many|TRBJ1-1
CASSLIPELNTEAFF
TGTGCCAGCAGCTTAATCCCGGAATTGAACACTGAAGCTTTCTTT
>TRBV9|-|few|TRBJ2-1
CASSVGLAEPYNEQFF
TGTGCCAGCAGCGTTGGTCTGGCGGAACCCTACAATGAGCAGTTCTTC
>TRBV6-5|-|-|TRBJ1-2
CASKGSGTNYGYTF
TGTGCCAGCAAGGGGTCAGGGACCAACTATGGCTACACCTTC
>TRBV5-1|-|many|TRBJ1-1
CASSLGQGMNTEAFF
TGCGCCAGCAGCTTGGGCCAGGGCATGAACACTGAAGCTTTCTTT
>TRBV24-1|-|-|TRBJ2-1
CATSGAGGVNEQFF
TGTGCCACCAGTGGGGCAGGAGGAGTCAATGAGCAGTTCTTC
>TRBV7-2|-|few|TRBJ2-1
CASSFVGARDNEQFF
TGTGCCAGCAGCTTTGTGGGGGCTCGGGACAATGAGCAGTTCTTC
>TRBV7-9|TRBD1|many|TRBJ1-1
CASSLQGTLNTEAFF
TGTGCCAGCAGCCTACAGGGGACGCTGAACACTGAAGCTTTCTTT
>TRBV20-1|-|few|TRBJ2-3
CSASKGVRAQYF
TGCAGTGCTAGTAAGGGAGTAAGAGCGCAGTATTTT
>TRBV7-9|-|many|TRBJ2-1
CASSLARNNEQFF
TGTGCCAGCAGCTTAGCGAGAAACAATGAGCAGTTCTTC
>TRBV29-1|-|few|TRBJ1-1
CSGGRSEGTEAFF
TGCAGCGGGGGCAGATCCGAGGGCACTGAAGCTTTCTTT
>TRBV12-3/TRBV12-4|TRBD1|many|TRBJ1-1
CASSLPQGEVTEAFF
TGTGCCAGCAGCCTGCCACAGGGGGAGGTCACTGAAGCTTTCTTT
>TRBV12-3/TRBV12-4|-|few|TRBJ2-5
CASSLVGGRETQYF
TGTGCCAGCAGTTTGGTCGGGGGCAGGGAGACCCAGTACTTC
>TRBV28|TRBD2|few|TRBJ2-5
CASDGGGRETQYF
TGTGCCAGCGACGGGGGGGGCCGAGAGACCCAGTACTTC
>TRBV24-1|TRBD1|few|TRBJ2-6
CATSDLGDRGSGANVLTF
TGTGCCACCAGTGATTTGGGGGACAGGGGATCCGGGGCCAACGTCCTGACTTTC
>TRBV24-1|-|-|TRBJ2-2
CATSDPSGVGELFF
TGTGCCACCAGTGATCCGTCGGGGGTCGGGGAGCTGTTTTTT
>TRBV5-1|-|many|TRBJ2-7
CATKSQGSNEDEQYF
TGCGCCACCAAGTCCCAGGGGAGTAATGAGGACGAGCAGTACTTC
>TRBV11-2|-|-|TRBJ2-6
CASSLSGRPISGANVLTF
TGTGCCAGCAGCTTATCAGGCAGGCCTATCTCTGGGGCCAACGTCCTGACTTTC
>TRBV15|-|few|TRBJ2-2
CATSRDRSLTGELFF
TGTGCCACCAGCAGAGATCGGAGCCTTACCGGGGAGCTGTTTTTT
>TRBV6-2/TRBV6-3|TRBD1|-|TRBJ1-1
CASSYNARTGIAEAFF
TGTGCCAGCAGTTACAACGCCCGGACAGGGATAGCTGAAGCTTTCTTT
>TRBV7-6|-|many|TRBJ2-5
CASSLAQKSETQYF
TGTGCCAGCAGCTTAGCGCAGAAATCGGAGACCCAGTACTTC
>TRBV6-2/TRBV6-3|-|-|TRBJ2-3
CASSNADTQYF
TGTGCCAGCAGTAATGCAGATACGCAGTATTTT
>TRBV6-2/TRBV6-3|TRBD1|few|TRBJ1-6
CASRTTGASSPLHF
TGTGCCAGCAGAACGACAGGGGCTAGTTCACCCCTCCACTTT
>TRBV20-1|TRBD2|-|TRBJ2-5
CSARSAGGPGETQYF
TGCAGTGCTAGATCCGCGGGGGGGCCCGGAGAGACCCAGTACTTC
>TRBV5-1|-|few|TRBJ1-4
CASSFRTLNEKLFF
TGCGCCAGCAGCTTCCGGACCCTTAATGAAAAACTGTTTTTT
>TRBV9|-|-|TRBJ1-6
CASSGPYASPLHF
TGTGCCAGCAGCGGCCCTTACGCTTCACCCCTCCACTTT
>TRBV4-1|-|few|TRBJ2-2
CASSQVRGYTGELFF
TGCGCCAGCAGCCAAGTAAGGGGCTACACCGGGGAGCTGTTTTTT
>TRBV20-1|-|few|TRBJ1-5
CSFDGTGQPQHF
TGCAGTTTCGACGGAACGGGTCAGCCCCAGCATTTT
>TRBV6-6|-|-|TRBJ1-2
CASSYPPRGNYGYTF
TGTGCCAGCAGTTACCCCCCGCGAGGGAACTATGGCTACACCTTC
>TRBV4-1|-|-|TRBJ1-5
CASSRGGRLSNQPQHF
TGCGCCAGCAGCCGAGGCGGGAGATTGAGCAATCAGCCCCAGCATTTT
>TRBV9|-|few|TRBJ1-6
CASGGQSNNSPLHF
TGTGCCAGCGGTGGACAGAGTAATAATTCACCCCTCCACTTT
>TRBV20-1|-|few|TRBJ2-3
CSARGEFGHTQYF
TGCAGTGCTAGAGGAGAATTCGGGCATACGCAGTATTTT
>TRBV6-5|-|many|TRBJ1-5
CASSTGDQPQHF
TGTGCCAGCAGCACGGGGGATCAGCCCCAGCATTTT
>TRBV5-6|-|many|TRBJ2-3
CASSLQGEFTDTQYF
TGTGCCAGCAGCTTGCAGGGAGAATTCACAGATACGCAGTATTTT
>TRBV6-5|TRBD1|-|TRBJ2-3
CASRKGQGTDTQYF
TGTGCCAGCAGAAAGGGACAGGGCACAGATACGCAGTATTTT
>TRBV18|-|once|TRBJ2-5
CASSPRGSQETQYF
TGTGCCAGCTCACCAAGAGGGTCACAAGAGACCCAGTACTTC
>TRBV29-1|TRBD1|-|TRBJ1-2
CSVSAGGPLNYGYTF
TGCAGCGTTTCGGCAGGGGGCCCACTTAACTATGGCTACACCTTC
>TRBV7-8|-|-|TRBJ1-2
CASSLVSAEYYGYTF
TGTGCCAGCAGCTTAGTTTCAGCAGAATACTATGGCTACACCTTC
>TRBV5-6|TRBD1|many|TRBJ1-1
CASRGDRVTEAFF
TGTGCCAGCAGGGGTGACAGGGTCACTGAAGCTTTCTTT
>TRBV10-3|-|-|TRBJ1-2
CAASRGYRDGYTF
TGTGCCGCCTCGAGGGGGTACCGAGATGGCTACACCTTC
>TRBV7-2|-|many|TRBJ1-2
CASSLVMTGYYGYTF
TGTGCCAGCAGCTTAGTCATGACAGGATACTATGGCTACACCTTC